A selection of T cell receptor beta chains follows, all from one sample in a study of T cells after yellow fever vaccination. Each CDR3 protein gets one entry after TCRdb re-called the 5' RACE reads with MiXCR. The top ten clones hold under 15% of a sample with hundreds of thousands of distinct CDR3 sequences, 9% to 15% of them seen once. The material was PBMCs, obtained on the day of the yellow fever booster vaccination. The receptors come from a man under 40 who received the YFV17D yellow fever vaccine. CDR3s include the opening cysteine and the closing phenylalanine or tryptophan. Each record gives: J gene, D gene, V gene, CDR3 protein. A D gene is named only where the DNA matches it firmly.

TRBJ2-7	TRBD2	TRBV20-1	CSAYPQRELPYEQYF
TRBJ2-1	TRBD2	TRBV30	CAWSTHTGGPYNEQFF
TRBJ2-1	NA	TRBV5-1	CASSFRDLYNEQFF
TRBJ2-1	TRBD1	TRBV4-3	CASSQPGGRGQNEQFF
TRBJ2-1	TRBD2	TRBV28	CAGGGRDEQFF
TRBJ1-1	NA	TRBV7-2	CASSLAAGWWAFF
TRBJ2-7	TRBD1	TRBV20-1	CSATLVQGAEQYF
TRBJ2-2	TRBD2	TRBV5-1	CASSLDGLGRANGELFF
TRBJ2-1	TRBD2	TRBV9	CASSVAPSGSYEQFF
TRBJ2-3	TRBD2	TRBV28	CASRLAGGARADTQYF
TRBJ2-2	TRBD2	TRBV19	CASSIDPAGGPITGELFF
TRBJ2-2	TRBD2	TRBV29-1	CSVKSSSGNTGELFF
TRBJ2-3	NA	TRBV20-1	CSANPAGTDTQYF
TRBJ1-1	NA	TRBV7-9	CASSLAGQWNTEAFF
TRBJ2-1	NA	TRBV5-1	CASSLWASGSVGEFF
TRBJ1-3	NA	TRBV5-1	CASSLWGSGNTIYF
TRBJ1-5	TRBD1	TRBV5-4	CASSPDPGTGIQPQHF
TRBJ2-1	NA	TRBV5-1	CASKGPGLYNEQFF
TRBJ2-2	TRBD2	TRBV5-1	CASSRLTSGTSGELFF
TRBJ2-7	TRBD1	TRBV19	CASSIAGTDYSYEQYF
TRBJ2-7	NA	TRBV20-1	CSASKLRVSSYEQYF
TRBJ2-2	NA	TRBV9	CASSVPARELFF
TRBJ2-1	TRBD2	TRBV14	CASSPSSGSLEQFF
TRBJ2-3	TRBD1	TRBV7-3	CASRGTGADTQYF
TRBJ2-5	TRBD2	TRBV12-3/TRBV12-4	CASSLFTSGKETQYF
TRBJ2-1	NA	TRBV6-2/TRBV6-3	CASSLRSSYEQFF
TRBJ2-2	NA	TRBV5-1	CASSPKPRAGTGELFF
TRBJ2-7	NA	TRBV5-5	CASSLGLATYF
TRBJ2-7	TRBD2	TRBV7-6	CASSFGGRANEQYF
TRBJ2-5	NA	TRBV11-2	CASSWDSRETQYF
TRBJ2-1	TRBD1	TRBV24-1	CATSDGTVLSYNEQFF
TRBJ2-7	NA	TRBV3-1	CASSQPRASGSYEQYF
TRBJ1-3	TRBD1	TRBV25-1	CASSESRGTVGNTIYF
TRBJ2-2	TRBD1	TRBV24-1	CATSEPTGTGTGELFF
TRBJ2-1	NA	TRBV28	CASSSELANEQFF
TRBJ2-7	NA	TRBV6-5	CASSYSPAGTYEQYF
TRBJ1-2	NA	TRBV5-1	CASSLAAGGGYTF
TRBJ1-1	NA	TRBV20-1	CKTGGAFF
TRBJ1-3	NA	TRBV12-3/TRBV12-4	CASSQLRETIYF
TRBJ1-1	NA	TRBV12-3/TRBV12-4	CATKPGVQGSAFF
TRBJ2-2	NA	TRBV6-5	CATEGAGELFF